This passage covers 20 T cell receptor beta chains from one sample sequenced in a study of cytomegalovirus exposure and HLA in healthy donors. PCR amplification relied on 60 Vbeta primers (plus 13 Jbeta primers). Measured with immunoSEQ multiplex PCR; TCRdb has only the in-frame clones, and not every one. The table includes around 150,000 clones, around 76% detected once. The sample was PBMCs. The receptor set was obtained from a man aged 35 to 55 in good health and CMV-seropositive.

V and J are TRBV5-4 and TRBJ2-5, with a possible D match to TRBD1 (7 bases). CDR3 length: 18 amino acids. Trimming took off 2 bases at V and 3 bases at J, with 23 bases between the two ends. The germline V gene has CDR1 SGHNT and CDR2 YYREEE (reference sequence). The CDR3, as DNA: TGTGCCAGCAGCTTAGGGAGGTCACTAACAGGGGTTGAAGAGACCCAGTACTTC. Translating gives CASSLGRSLTGVEETQYF.

The CDR3 spells CASSLGAPGTGELFF. In DNA, the CDR3 is TGTGCCAGCAGCCTTGGGGCTCCGGGCACCGGGGAGCTGTTTTTT. The chain has TRBV9 and TRBJ2-2; weak D call: TRBD1 (5 bases). V lost 4 bases, J lost 4 bases, and 14 bases lay in between. The CDR3 is 15 residues long. Germline-derived CDR1 and CDR2 are SGDLS and YYNGEE.

The sample holds one count of this clone. V gene TRBV9 combines with J gene TRBJ2-2; D gene unclear. This CDR3 is 11 amino acids long. CDR1 SGDLS and CDR2 YYNGEE come from the germline V gene. V dropped 8 bases and J dropped 5 bases, with 7 bases sitting between them. CDR3 residues: CASGRTGELFF. Written as DNA, the CDR3 is TGTGCCAGTGGTCGGACCGGGGAGCTGTTTTTT.

This sequence joins TRBV6-6 and TRBJ2-7, with TRBD2 matching 12 bases. Germline V gene sequence: CDR1 MNHNY, CDR2 SVGAGI (reference sequence). V was pared by 6 bases and J by 0 bases, with 3 bases of the junction left unmatched. CDR3 length: 15 amino acids. The CDR3 protein is CASSPSGGASYEQYF. The CDR3 DNA is TGTGCCAGCAGCCCTAGCGGGGGGGCCTCCTACGAGCAGTACTTC.

CDR3 in DNA: TGTGCCAGCAGTTTAAGGGGTTTGTACGAGCAGTACTTC. This encodes CASSLRGLYEQYF. The V call is TRBV27, the J call TRBJ2-7; a possible D gene is TRBD1 (5 bases). V lost 2 bases and J 4 bases, leaving 9 bases between the germline ends. The germline V gene encodes CDR1 MNHEY and CDR2 SMNVEV (reference sequence). The CDR3 spans 13 residues.

The chain employs TRBV4-1 and TRBJ2-7; weak D call: TRBD1 (5 bases). The CDR3 extends over 16 amino acids. Germline CDR1 is MGHRA and CDR2 is YSYEKL. V dropped 0 bases and J dropped 2 bases, with 14 bases sitting between them. In nucleotides, the CDR3 is TGCGCCAGCAGCCAAGATCCGCAGCAGGGTCCCTACGAGCAGTACTTC. Residues: CASSQDPQQGPYEQYF.

The chain joins TRBV7-3 to TRBJ2-7; tentatively, D is TRBD2 (5 bases). The CDR3 loop spans 14 amino acids. Trimming stripped 5 bases from V and 2 bases from J, with 13 bases between. Germline V gene lookup returns CDR1 SGHTA and CDR2 FQGTGA. CDR3 in amino acids: CASSIGAAAYEQYF. DNA of the CDR3: TGTGCCAGCAGCATAGGAGCGGCGGCCTACGAGCAGTACTTC.

This clone has only one observation. The chain recombines TRBV18 with TRBJ2-7; the D gene is possibly TRBD2 (6 bases). Germline V gives CDR1 KGHSH, CDR2 LQKENI. The CDR3 is 19 amino acids. The V gene lost 0 bases and the J gene lost 4 bases, with 25 bases spanning the gap. As DNA, the CDR3 is TGTGCCAGCTCACCACCTGTAGAGGAGGCGGGTGTGGGACTGTACGAGCAGTACTTC. The encoded protein is CASSPPVEEAGVGLYEQYF.

The rearrangement uses TRBV20-1 and TRBJ2-5; D ambiguous. The V gene's germline CDR1 is DFQATT and CDR2 SNEGSKA (reference sequence). Trimming shortened V by 4 bases and J by 2 bases, and 5 bases separated the two germline ends. This CDR3 has 11 residues. The CDR3 is CSAIQQETQYF. CDR3 sequence (DNA): TGCAGTGCTATACAGCAAGAGACCCAGTACTTC.

The V and J genes are TRBV7-2 and TRBJ2-3; D is possibly TRBD2 (6 bases). The V end was cut by 7 bases, the J end by 2 bases, with 16 bases between. The germline gives CDR1 SGHTA, CDR2 FQGNSA. The CDR3 length is 15 residues. The CDR3 loop is CASTLYGTFTDTQYF. The CDR3 DNA reads TGTGCCAGCACCCTCTATGGGACTTTCACAGATACGCAGTATTTT. Full variable domain (rest looked up from reference TRBV7-2 and TRBJ2-3): GAGVSQSPSNKVTEKGKDVELRCDPISGHTALYWYRQSLGQGLEFLIYFQGNSAPDKSGLPSDRFSAERTGGSVSTLTIQRTQQEDSAVYLCASTLYGTFTDTQYFGPGTRLTVL.

Of note for this clone: The same CDR3 also results from other DNA sequences found in this sample. J is TRBJ2-2 and V is TRBV7-9; 14 bases line up with TRBD2. V lost 5 bases, J lost 8 bases, and 7 bases stayed unmatched. This CDR3 contains 16 residues. The germline V gene has CDR1 SEHNR and CDR2 FQNEAQ (reference sequence). The CDR3 DNA reads as TGTGCCAGCAGCCACGGACTAGCGGGGGGCCTTGGGGAGCTGTTTTTT. Protein product: CASSHGLAGGLGELFF.

J is TRBJ2-1 and V is TRBV7-9, with TRBD2 matching 8 bases. The CDR3 spans 15 residues. The trim removed 5 bases at V and 4 bases at J, leaving 7 bases unmatched. CDR1 SEHNR and CDR2 FQNEAQ come from the germline V gene (reference sequence). CDR3 loop: CASSLSGGQYNEQFF. As DNA, the CDR3 is TGTGCCAGCAGCCTCAGCGGGGGCCAATACAATGAGCAGTTCTTC.

This clone was recorded only once. V usage is TRBV7-2 and J usage is TRBJ2-6, with TRBD2 matching over 7 bases. The CDR3 spans 16 residues. The V gene's germline CDR1 is SGHTA and CDR2 FQGNSA. V lost 1 base, J lost 5 bases, and 5 bases stayed unmatched. Here the CDR3 DNA reads TGTGCCAGCAGCTTAGGGGGGGGTGCTAGGGCCAACGTCCTGACTTTC. This translates into CASSLGGGARANVLTF.

The rearrangement joins TRBV29-1 to TRBJ1-2; unclear D gene. CDR1 and CDR2 (germline): SQVTM, ANQGSEA. Trimming shortened V by 0 bases and J by 7 bases, and 9 bases separated the two germline ends. The CDR3 spans 12 residues. This CDR3 is CSVEDPPGGYTF. CDR3 DNA: TGCAGCGTTGAAGATCCCCCGGGTGGCTACACCTTC.

V is TRBV19 and J is TRBJ2-3; 10 bases align to TRBD2. This CDR3 has 17 residues. Losses at the gene ends were 6 bases for V and 4 bases for J; bases not matched to a gene: 13. In germline, CDR1 is LNHDA, CDR2 SQIVND (reference sequence). CDR3 sequence (DNA): TGTGCCAGTAGCCCAAGGGGGAGAGCGGGGGGGGCAGATACGCAGTATTTT. This translates into CASSPRGRAGGADTQYF.

This clone was counted between two and nine times. The chain carries TRBV7-9 and TRBJ1-2; 12 bases line up with TRBD1. Germline CDR1 is SEHNR and CDR2 is FQNEAQ (reference sequence). The V gene end was trimmed by 6 bases and the J gene end by 4 bases; junction bases not matched to a gene: 6. The CDR3 covers 15 residues. CDR3 sequence reads: CASSTGTGGGYGYTF. The DNA of the CDR3 is TGTGCCAGCAGTACCGGGACAGGGGGCGGCTATGGCTACACCTTC.

The chain carries TRBV27 and TRBJ2-5; D perhaps matches TRBD1 (5 bases). Per germline, CDR1 MNHEY and CDR2 SMNVEV (reference sequence). The CDR3 covers 13 residues. Between the trimmed V and J ends, which lost 5 bases and 3 bases, there was a span of 10 bases. CDR3 coding DNA: TGTGCCAGCAGTCGACAGATAGAAGAGACCCAGTACTTC. Amino acids: CASSRQIEETQYF.

This chain links TRBV21-1 with TRBJ1-2. TRBV21-1 is a known pseudogene. This CDR3 is 15 amino acids long. Here the CDR3 reads CATRGRGGVDYGYTF. The CDR3 region has the DNA TGTGCCACTAGGGGGCGGGGGGGGGTTGACTATGGCTACACCTTC.

The chain joins TRBV6-5 to TRBJ2-1, with TRBD1 as a possible D gene (6 bases). This CDR3 contains 14 residues. Trimming cost V 4 bases and J 2 bases, with 9 bases left between them. Germline values: CDR1 MNHEY, CDR2 SVGAGI. CDR3 loop: CASSSQGPYNEQFF. For the CDR3, the DNA is TGTGCCAGCAGTTCGCAGGGGCCCTACAATGAGCAGTTCTTC.

This clone was found once. The V and J genes are TRBV2 and TRBJ2-2; TRBD2 agrees at 7 bases. The germline CDR1 and CDR2 sequences are SNHLY and FYNNEI. V trimming: 5 bases; J trimming: 5 bases; junction bases outside the gene matches: 11. CDR3 length: 16 amino acids. CDR3 region: CASSSPSPAGTGELFF. The CDR3, as DNA: TGTGCCAGCAGTTCCCCCAGCCCAGCGGGGACCGGGGAGCTGTTTTTT.